These 29 T cell receptor beta chains share one sample of origin, sequenced in a study of shared clonotypes between healthy human individuals. Profiling relied on immunoSEQ multiplex PCR, and the TCRdb table lists in-frame clones only, not all of them. The sample contains some 2 million clones, over 85% of which appear only once. Naive CD8 cells, CD45RO-negative and positively selected for CCR7, excluded terminally differentiated effector memory CD45RA+ cells. The sequenced sample was naive CD8+ T cells sorted from blood. The origin of the receptors is a man between 18 and 35 years old in good health.

This rearrangement joins TRBV4-3 to TRBJ2-2, with 9 positions matching TRBD2. Trimming removed 0 bases from V and 7 bases from J; junction bases left unmatched: 9. Germline assignment: CDR1 LGHNA and CDR2 YSLEER. The CDR3 runs to 17 residues. CDR3: CASSQDGVAGEGGELFF. CDR3 DNA sequence: TGCGCCAGCAGCCAAGATGGAGTAGCGGGAGAAGGCGGGGAGCTGTTTTTT.

This clone has only one observation. The rearrangement uses TRBV11-2 and TRBJ2-5; D gene unclear. Germline values: CDR1 SGHAT, CDR2 FQNNGV. The CDR3 is made up of 16 amino acids. V gave up 2 bases and J gave up 2 bases, with 15 bases separating them. The CDR3 DNA reads as TGTGCCAGCAGCTTATTTTTACAGCCTATACAAGAGACCCAGTACTTC. Translated: CASSLFLQPIQETQYF.

The CDR3 nucleotides read TGTGCCAGCAGTGGCCTAGAGACACAAGAGACCCAGTACTTC. Its translation: CASSGLETQETQYF. The genes are TRBV27 and TRBJ2-5, with unresolved D. Trimming left V 5 bases short and J 2 bases short, with 12 bases between. In germline, CDR1 is MNHEY, CDR2 SMNVEV (reference sequence). The CDR3 spans 14 residues.

This chain links TRBV9 with TRBJ1-1; D ambiguous. The germline V and J ends were trimmed by 5 bases and 0 bases, with 17 bases remaining between them. Germline assignment: CDR1 SGDLS and CDR2 YYNGEE. This CDR3 spans 16 amino acids. CDR3 residues: CASSGLSGTMNTEAFF. CDR3 nucleotides: TGTGCCAGCAGTGGCTTGTCAGGCACCATGAACACTGAAGCTTTCTTT.

The rearrangement joins TRBV7-2 to TRBJ2-3; D is possibly TRBD1 (5 bases). The germline V gene has CDR1 SGHTA and CDR2 FQGNSA. V dropped 6 bases and J dropped 2 bases, with 9 bases sitting between them. This CDR3 has 13 amino acids. The CDR3 protein is CASRGAYTDTQYF. CDR3 nucleotide sequence: TGTGCCAGCAGAGGGGCCTACACAGATACGCAGTATTTT. Based on the CDR3 plus reference TRBV7-2 and TRBJ2-3, the full variable domain is GAGVSQSPSNKVTEKGKDVELRCDPISGHTALYWYRQSLGQGLEFLIYFQGNSAPDKSGLPSDRFSAERTGGSVSTLTIQRTQQEDSAVYLCASRGAYTDTQYFGPGTRLTVL.

This chain joins TRBV5-4 and TRBJ2-2, with 7 bases aligning to TRBD1. Trimming at V came to 4 bases and at J to 2 bases, leaving 8 bases not matched to a gene. The CDR3 runs to 16 residues. Germline CDR1 is SGHNT and CDR2 is YYREEE (reference sequence). The CDR3 coding sequence is TGTGCCAGCAGCCTTCACAGGGGCGCTAACACCGGGGAGCTGTTTTTT. This codes for CASSLHRGANTGELFF.

DNA for the CDR3: TGCGCCAGCAGCCATGGGGCGAACACTGAAGCTTTCTTT. It specifies CASSHGANTEAFF. The V and J genes are TRBV4-1 and TRBJ1-1; a possible D gene is TRBD1 (5 bases). The CDR3 has 13 residues. Trimming pared 3 bases from V and 1 base from J, leaving 6 bases between. CDR1 MGHRA and CDR2 YSYEKL come from the germline V gene.

The V call is TRBV4-3, the J call TRBJ2-7; perhaps TRBD1 as D (6 bases). The CDR3 loop spans 15 amino acids. The germline V gene encodes CDR1 LGHNA and CDR2 YSLEER. The germline V and J ends were trimmed by 4 bases and 0 bases, with 13 bases remaining between them. This CDR3 is CASSRLTGSSYEQYF. In DNA, the CDR3 is TGCGCCAGCAGCCGACTTACAGGGAGCTCCTACGAGCAGTACTTC.

A note on this clone: In the same sample, other DNA sequences code for this CDR3. This sequence joins TRBV9 and TRBJ2-1, with D unclear. Germline V CDR1 and CDR2: SGDLS, YYNGEE. Trimming stripped 2 bases from V and 2 bases from J, with 5 bases between. The CDR3 runs to 13 residues. CDR3 protein: CASSVGPYNEQFF. The CDR3 DNA is TGTGCCAGCAGCGTCGGGCCCTACAATGAGCAGTTCTTC. Full variable domain (missing parts from reference TRBV9 and TRBJ2-1): DSGVTQTPKHLITATGQRVTLRCSPRSGDLSVYWYQQSLDQGLQFLIQYYNGEERAKGNILERFSAQQFPDLHSELNLSSLELGDSALYFCASSVGPYNEQFFGPGTRLTVL.

The genes are TRBV6-1 and TRBJ2-3; D remains ambiguous. The ends were cut back, 5 bases at V and 0 bases at J, with 6 bases in the middle. Germline V gene data show CDR1 as MNHNS and CDR2 as SASEGT. The CDR3 consists of 13 residues. The CDR3 DNA reads as TGTGCCAGCAGTCTCAGGAGCACAGATACGCAGTATTTT. Amino acids: CASSLRSTDTQYF.

This chain uses TRBV5-6 with TRBJ2-7; the D is unclear. The ends were cut back, 1 base at V and 1 base at J, with 9 bases in the middle. Looked up from germline, CDR1 is SGHDT and CDR2 is YYEEEE. The CDR3 contains 14 residues. The CDR3 region has the DNA TGTGCCAGCAGCTTGTCGAAAGGGTCCTACGAGCAGTACTTC. As protein: CASSLSKGSYEQYF.

The rearrangement links TRBV9 to TRBJ2-1; D is uncertain. V lost 3 bases and J 7 bases, leaving 17 bases between the germline ends. Germline V gives CDR1 SGDLS, CDR2 YYNGEE. The CDR3 loop spans 15 amino acids. CDR3 sequence reads: CASSGPDRRENEQFF. The CDR3 DNA sequence: TGTGCCAGCAGCGGCCCCGACCGTCGTGAGAATGAGCAGTTCTTC.

This clone has more than one count but fewer than ten. The chain has TRBV9 and TRBJ1-2; 7 nucleotides line up with TRBD1. V lost 3 bases and J lost 4; bases outside the gene matches: 9. Germline V gene sequence: CDR1 SGDLS, CDR2 YYNGEE. The CDR3 runs 15 residues. CDR3 sequence: CASSAERDSPYGYTF. The CDR3 coding sequence is TGTGCCAGCAGCGCTGAACGGGACAGCCCCTATGGCTACACCTTC.

V is TRBV27 and J is TRBJ2-7, with D tentatively TRBD1 (6 bases). V lost 6 bases and J 0 bases, leaving 12 bases between the germline ends. Germline CDR1 and CDR2: MNHEY and SMNVEV (reference sequence). CDR3 length: 14 residues. In DNA, the CDR3 is TGTGCCAGCAGCCTAGGACAGATCTCCTACGAGCAGTACTTC. Protein sequence: CASSLGQISYEQYF.

The rearrangement uses TRBV27 and TRBJ1-1; D is unresolved. Germline V gene sequence: CDR1 MNHEY, CDR2 SMNVEV (reference sequence). This CDR3 is built from 13 residues. V lost 2 bases to trimming and J lost 0 bases, with 4 bases between them. CDR3 bases: TGTGCCAGCAGTTTACTGTTGAACACTGAAGCTTTCTTT. Translating it yields CASSLLLNTEAFF.

This chain joins TRBV15 and TRBJ2-3; D gene unclear. Trimming shortened V by 0 bases and J by 5 bases, and 12 bases separated the two germline ends. The CDR3 sequence is 15 residues long. Germline V gene sequence: CDR1 LNHNV, CDR2 YYDKDF (reference sequence). This chain's CDR3 is CATSREASSGDTQYF. The CDR3 DNA is TGTGCCACCAGCAGAGAGGCTAGTTCGGGAGATACGCAGTATTTT.

The chain couples TRBV4-3 to TRBJ2-2; 8 bases match TRBD1. Looked up from germline, CDR1 is LGHNA and CDR2 is YSLEER. Trimming removed 0 bases from V and 4 bases from J; junction bases left unmatched: 10. The CDR3 totals 18 residues. In DNA form, the CDR3 reads TGCGCCAGCAGCCAAGATAGCCCGACAGGGGAGCGCACCGGGGAGCTGTTTTTT. Its protein product is CASSQDSPTGERTGELFF.

The chain carries TRBV27 and TRBJ1-1; tentative D call: TRBD1 (5 bases). CDR3 length: 16 residues. Looked up from germline, CDR1 is MNHEY and CDR2 is SMNVEV (reference sequence). V lost 6 bases and J 5 bases, leaving 22 bases between the germline ends. The CDR3 region has the DNA TGTGCCAGCAGAATCCTGGACCCAACGGGGGGGACTGAAGCTTTCTTT. It specifies CASRILDPTGGTEAFF.

The chain links TRBV7-9 to TRBJ2-5, with D unresolved. Trimming took off 5 bases at V and 1 base at J, with 11 bases between the two ends. CDR1 and CDR2 from the germline V gene are SEHNR and FQNEAQ (reference sequence). The CDR3 spans 14 residues. CDR3 sequence: CASSPNQAQETQYF. The DNA for the CDR3 is TGTGCCAGCAGCCCGAACCAGGCCCAAGAGACCCAGTACTTC.

CDR3 sequence: CASSPDRGGTGELFF. CDR3 sequence (DNA): TGTGCCAGCAGTCCGGACAGGGGAGGGACCGGGGAGCTGTTTTTT. The genes are TRBV11-3 and TRBJ2-2; TRBD1 matches 9 bases. This CDR3 is built from 15 residues. Germline V gene lookup returns CDR1 SGHNT and CDR2 YENEEA. The junction had 7 bases not matched to a gene; V was cut back by 6 bases and J by 5 bases.

The chain carries TRBV6-1 and TRBJ2-2; 7 bases match TRBD2. V shed 1 base, J shed 5 bases, and the junction held 7 bases outside the gene matches. CDR3 length: 16 amino acids. Germline V gene lookup returns CDR1 MNHNS and CDR2 SASEGT. The CDR3, as DNA: TGTGCCAGCAGTGAAGGAATAGCGGGTAGGACCGGGGAGCTGTTTTTT. Encoded protein: CASSEGIAGRTGELFF.

V and J are TRBV7-9 and TRBJ2-3; TRBD2 matches 12 bases. Germline V gives CDR1 SEHNR, CDR2 FQNEAQ (reference sequence). After removal of 5 bases from V and 1 base from J, the junction contained 4 bases not matched to a gene. The length of the CDR3 is 16 residues. The CDR3 DNA follows: TGTGCCAGCAGCGCCACTAGCGGGAGGCGCACAGATACGCAGTATTTT. This encodes CASSATSGRRTDTQYF.

The rearrangement links TRBV9 to TRBJ2-7; 11 nucleotides align to TRBD1. Germline V lookup: CDR1 SGDLS, CDR2 YYNGEE. V lost 3 bases to trimming and J lost 1 base; unmatched junction nucleotides: 6. CDR3 size: 16 residues. CDR3 nucleotides: TGTGCCAGCAGCGGAGGGGGACAGGGGGTATCCTACGAGCAGTACTTC. Its translation: CASSGGGQGVSYEQYF. Supplemented by reference TRBV9 and TRBJ2-7, the full variable domain reads DSGVTQTPKHLITATGQRVTLRCSPRSGDLSVYWYQQSLDQGLQFLIQYYNGEERAKGNILERFSAQQFPDLHSELNLSSLELGDSALYFCASSGGGQGVSYEQYFGPGTRLTVT.

This chain connects TRBV9 to TRBJ2-2; possibly TRBD1 for D (5 bases). This CDR3 is built from 17 residues. Trimming removed 2 bases from V and 3 bases from J, with 17 bases in between. Germline lookup yields CDR1 SGDLS and CDR2 YYNGEE. Here the CDR3 DNA reads TGTGCCAGCAGCGTCCCCCTCCAGGGTGGTTACACCGGGGAGCTGTTTTTT. The encoded protein is CASSVPLQGGYTGELFF.

In its sample, this clone was seen once. CDR3 in DNA: TGTGCCAGTAGTATAGGGGCCAGGGGATATGGCTACACCTTC. Protein sequence: CASSIGARGYGYTF. The chain links TRBV19 to TRBJ1-2; TRBD1 is a possible D gene (6 bases). This CDR3 has 14 amino acids. Germline values: CDR1 LNHDA, CDR2 SQIVND (reference sequence). Trimming shortened V by 1 base and J by 5 bases, and 11 bases separated the two germline ends.

V and J are TRBV15 and TRBJ1-2; D is possibly TRBD1 (5 bases). Germline-derived CDR1 and CDR2 are LNHNV and YYDKDF (reference sequence). V lost 5 bases and J lost 3, with 13 bases in between. The CDR3 extends over 14 amino acids. CDR3 nucleotide sequence: TGTGCCACCAGCGCCGCCGAGGGGTACTATGGCTACACCTTC. It yields the protein CATSAAEGYYGYTF. Supplemented by reference TRBV15 and TRBJ1-2, the full variable domain reads DAMVIQNPRYQVTQFGKPVTLSCSQTLNHNVMYWYQQKSSQAPKLLFHYYDKDFNNEADTPDNFQSRRPNTSFCFLDIRSPGLGDTAMYLCATSAAEGYYGYTFGSGTRLTVV.

This chain links TRBV9 with TRBJ2-7, with TRBD2 matching over 9 bases. The germline gives CDR1 SGDLS, CDR2 YYNGEE. The CDR3 sequence is 15 residues long. Germline trimming cut 0 bases from V and 3 bases from J; bases unmatched to any gene: 4. This CDR3 is CASSVVPSGVYEQYF. The DNA for the CDR3 is TGTGCCAGCAGCGTAGTGCCTAGCGGGGTCTACGAGCAGTACTTC.

The V and J genes are TRBV23-1 and TRBJ1-4; the D gene is possibly TRBD1 (5 bases). TRBV23-1 is labeled an ORF, and its function is uncertain. Trimming left V 9 bases short and J 7 bases short, with 18 bases between. The CDR3 has 14 amino acids. The CDR3 nucleotides are TGCGCCAGACGGCGGAGTCGTAGGGGTGAAAAACTGTTTTTT. Protein sequence: CARRRSRRGEKLFF.

This clone showed up just once. V gene TRBV11-2 combines with J gene TRBJ2-3; no reliable D call. Looked up from germline, CDR1 is SGHAT and CDR2 is FQNNGV. Trimming removed 4 bases at V and 3 bases at J, with 8 bases between. The CDR3 covers 13 residues. CDR3 loop: CASSSSHTDTQYF. For the CDR3, the DNA is TGTGCCAGCAGCTCGAGCCATACAGATACGCAGTATTTT.